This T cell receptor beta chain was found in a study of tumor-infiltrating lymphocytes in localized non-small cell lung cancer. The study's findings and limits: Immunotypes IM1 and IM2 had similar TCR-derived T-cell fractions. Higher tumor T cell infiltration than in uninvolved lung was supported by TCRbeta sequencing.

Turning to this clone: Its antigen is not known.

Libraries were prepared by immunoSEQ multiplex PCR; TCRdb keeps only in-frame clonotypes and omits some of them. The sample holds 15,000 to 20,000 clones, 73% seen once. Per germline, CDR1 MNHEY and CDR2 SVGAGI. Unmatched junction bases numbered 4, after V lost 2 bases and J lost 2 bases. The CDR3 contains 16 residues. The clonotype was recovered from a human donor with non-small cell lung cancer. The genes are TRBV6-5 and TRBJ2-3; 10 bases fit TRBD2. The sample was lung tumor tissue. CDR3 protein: CASSYTLAGPTDTQYF. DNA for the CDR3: TGTGCCAGCAGTTACACACTAGCGGGGCCCACAGATACGCAGTATTTT.